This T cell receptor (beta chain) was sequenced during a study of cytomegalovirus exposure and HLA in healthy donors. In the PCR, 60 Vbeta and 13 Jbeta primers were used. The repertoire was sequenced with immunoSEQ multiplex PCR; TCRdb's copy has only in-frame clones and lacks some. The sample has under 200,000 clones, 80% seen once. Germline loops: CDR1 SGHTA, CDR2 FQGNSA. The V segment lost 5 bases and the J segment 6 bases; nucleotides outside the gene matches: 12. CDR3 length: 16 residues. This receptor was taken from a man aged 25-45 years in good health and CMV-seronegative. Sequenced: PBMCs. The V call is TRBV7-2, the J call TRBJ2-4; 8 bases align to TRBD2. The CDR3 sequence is CASSPIGRGAGNIQYF. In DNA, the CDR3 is TGTGCCAGCAGCCCCATCGGGCGGGGGGCGGGAAACATTCAGTACTTC.